Shown below are 13 T cell receptor beta chains from a single sample sequenced in a study of blood T cell repertoires in COVID-19. The assay was immunoSEQ multiplex PCR, and TCRdb's table has in-frame clones only and misses some. The sample records about 85,000 clones, roughly four fifths being singletons. The sample consisted of peripheral blood. The receptor set was obtained from an elderly woman with acute or convalescent COVID-19.

This clone was found a few times. The genes are TRBV2 and TRBJ2-5, with D possibly matching TRBD2 (6 bases). CDR3 size: 11 residues. From germline, CDR1 is SNHLY and CDR2 FYNNEI. V lost 9 bases, J lost 4 bases, and 9 bases lay in between. The CDR3: CARRLVETQYF. DNA for the CDR3: TGTGCCAGAAGACTAGTAGAGACCCAGTACTTC.

This clone was seen more than once but under ten times. The chain carries TRBV19 and TRBJ1-1; 9 positions agree with TRBD1. The CDR3 is 16 amino acids. CDR1 is LNHDA and CDR2 is SQIVND in the germline V gene (reference sequence). The V gene end was trimmed by 4 bases and the J gene end by 6 bases; junction bases not matched to a gene: 12. CDR3 DNA sequence: TGTGCCAGTAGTAAGGTTGGGACAGGGAGAATTCCTGAAGCTTTCTTT. Protein: CASSKVGTGRIPEAFF.

This clone was detected only a few times. The chain couples TRBV3-1 (or the pseudogene TRBV3-2) to TRBJ2-7, with 7 bases fitting TRBD1. J lost 5 bases, V lost 5 bases, and 9 bases had no gene match. The germline V gene encodes CDR1 LGHDT and CDR2 YNNKEL (reference sequence). The CDR3 length is 14 residues. The DNA for the CDR3 is TGTGCCAGCAGCTCGACAGGGTTTTTCGACGAGCAGTACTTC. Its protein is CASSSTGFFDEQYF.

V gene TRBV18 combines with J gene TRBJ2-3; TRBD1 matches 7 bases. The CDR3 covers 16 residues. With 3 bases clipped from V and 7 bases from J, the junction kept 13 bases outside the gene matches. Germline V lookup: CDR1 KGHSH, CDR2 LQKENI. CDR3 residues: CASSPAIRDSLYTQYF. CDR3 nucleotide sequence: TGTGCCAGCTCACCCGCCATCCGGGACAGCCTGTATACGCAGTATTTT. The complete variable domain, with remaining parts taken from reference TRBV18 and TRBJ2-3, reads NAGVMQNPRHLVRRRGQEARLRCSPMKGHSHVYWYRQLPEEGLKFMVYLQKENIIDESGMPKERFSAEFPKEGPSILRIQQVVRGDSAAYFCASSPAIRDSLYTQYFGPGTRLTVL.

The CDR3 coding sequence is TGTGCCAGCCTAACCTACCTTACCGGCGAGCAGTACTTC. Its translation: CASLTYLTGEQYF. This chain links TRBV28 with TRBJ2-7; D is unclear. Deletions cut 8 bases from V and 6 bases from J, with 17 bases between. The germline CDR1 and CDR2 sequences are MDHEN and SYDVKM. The CDR3 is 13 residues long.

This chain connects TRBV3-1 (or the pseudogene TRBV3-2) to TRBJ2-7; 10 bases are shared with TRBD2. In germline, CDR1 is LGHDT, CDR2 YNNKEL (reference sequence). With 6 bases clipped from V and 1 base from J, the junction kept 6 bases outside the gene matches. This CDR3 has 15 residues. The chain's CDR3 is CASRSSGGRSYEQYF. DNA of the CDR3: TGTGCCAGCAGATCTAGCGGGGGACGGTCCTACGAGCAGTACTTC.

In the case of this clone: At one end the junction does not follow the germline gene, possibly because of a read error. The chain carries TRBV6-5 and TRBJ1-3; tentative D call: TRBD1 (6 bases). This CDR3 comprises 14 residues. Per the germline V gene, CDR1 is MNHEY and CDR2 is SVGAGI. The CDR3 nucleotides are TGTGCCAGCAGTTACATCCAGGGGAGCTCGCCCACCCATTTT. It encodes CASSYIQGSSPTHF.

Only one count was recorded for this clone. This chain connects TRBV4-2 to TRBJ1-5; TRBD1 might be the D (5 bases). V was shortened by 0 bases and J by 10 bases, with 16 bases between the two germline ends. The CDR3 sequence is 15 residues long. The germline gives CDR1 LGHNA, CDR2 YNFKEQ. The CDR3 loop reads CASSQDRVTTGPQHF. CDR3 nucleotides: TGTGCCAGCAGCCAAGATCGCGTAACAACAGGACCCCAGCATTTT.

V and J are TRBV5-1 and TRBJ2-5; 7 positions agree with TRBD2. J gave up 1 base and V 3 bases, and 12 bases lay outside the gene matches. The CDR3 totals 17 residues. Germline CDR1 SGHRS, CDR2 YFSETQ. CDR3 sequence: CASSSSPLSGIQETQYF. The CDR3 region has the DNA TGCGCCAGCAGCTCCAGCCCTCTGAGCGGGATCCAAGAGACCCAGTACTTC.

This clone was detected only once. J is TRBJ2-3 and V is TRBV9, with 9 bases identical to TRBD2. The J segment lost 5 bases and the V segment lost 3 bases, leaving 4 bases of the junction unmatched. The CDR3 loop spans 14 amino acids. Germline CDR1 and CDR2: SGDLS and YYNGEE. CDR3: CASSGGGAVDTQYF. CDR3 sequence (DNA): TGTGCCAGCAGCGGCGGGGGGGCCGTAGATACGCAGTATTTT.

V is TRBV5-1 and J is TRBJ2-2, with D possibly TRBD2 on 6 matching bases. There are 14 residues in the CDR3. Trimming pared 1 base from V and 7 bases from J, leaving 11 bases between. Germline V gives CDR1 SGHRS, CDR2 YFSETQ. The CDR3 coding sequence is TGCGCCAGCAGCTTGCGGGAGTCTAACGGGGAGCTGTTTTTT. Translation gives CASSLRESNGELFF. Filled out from reference TRBV5-1 and TRBJ2-2, the complete variable domain reads KAGVTQTPRYLIKTRGQQVTLSCSPISGHRSVSWYQQTPGQGLQFLFEYFSETQRNKGNFPGRFSGRQFSNSRSEMNVSTLELGDSALYLCASSLRESNGELFFGEGSRLTVL.

The chain is built from TRBV6-5 and TRBJ2-4; D ambiguous. The V gene lost 8 bases and the J gene lost 1 base, with 12 bases spanning the gap. The CDR3 runs to 14 residues. Germline-derived CDR1 and CDR2 are MNHEY and SVGAGI. The CDR3 sequence: CASETVAAKNIQYF. The CDR3 DNA follows: TGTGCCAGCGAAACCGTAGCCGCCAAAAACATTCAGTACTTC.

The chain is built from TRBV27 and TRBJ2-2; possible D gene TRBD1, 6 bases. The length of the CDR3 is 15 residues. Germline V gene sequence: CDR1 MNHEY, CDR2 SMNVEV (reference sequence). Trimming left V 2 bases short and J 2 bases short, with 9 bases between. This CDR3 reads CASSLAGVNTGELFF. The CDR3 coding sequence is TGTGCCAGCAGTTTAGCAGGGGTCAACACCGGGGAGCTGTTTTTT.